This T cell receptor beta chain was profiled in a study of CD8+ T cells in alopecia areata. Study-wide points: Higher clonality than in normal scalp was seen in lesional scalp, especially alopecia totalis/universalis.

Sequencing templates came from extracted RNA that was reverse transcribed into cDNA. Produced via immunoSEQ multiplex PCR; TCRdb's table is partial and in-frame only. The top ten clones hold about 38% of a sample with roughly 140,000 clones, 62% of them seen once. With regard to this clone: The antigen is undetermined.

Germline-derived CDR1 and CDR2 are SEHNR and FQNEAQ (reference sequence). The CDR3 is 14 amino acids. Trimming pared 5 bases from V and 0 bases from J, leaving 8 bases between. The chain couples TRBV7-9 to TRBJ2-1; D uncertain. Sequencing was done on a sample of CD8+ T cells sorted from blood. The TCR originated in a human donor in good health. CDR3 nucleotide sequence: TGTGCCAGCAGCCACAGAGCCTCCTACAATGAGCAGTTCTTC. This gives the protein CASSHRASYNEQFF. The whole variable domain, remainder taken from reference TRBV7-9 and TRBJ2-1, is DTGVSQNPRHKITKRGQNVTFRCDPISEHNRLYWYRQTLGQGPEFLTYFQNEAQLEKSRLLSDRFSAERPKGSFSTLEIQRTEQGDSAMYLCASSHRASYNEQFFGPGTRLTVL.